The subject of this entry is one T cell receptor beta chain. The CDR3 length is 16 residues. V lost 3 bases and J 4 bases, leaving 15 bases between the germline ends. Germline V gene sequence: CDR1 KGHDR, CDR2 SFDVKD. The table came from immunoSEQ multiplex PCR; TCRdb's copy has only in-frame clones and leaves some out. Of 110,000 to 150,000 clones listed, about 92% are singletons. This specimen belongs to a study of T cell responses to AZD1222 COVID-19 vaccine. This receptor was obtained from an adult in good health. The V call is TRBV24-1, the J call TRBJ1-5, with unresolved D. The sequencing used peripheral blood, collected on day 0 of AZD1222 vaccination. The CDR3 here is CATSDSSDPLNQPQHF. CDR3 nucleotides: TGTGCCACCAGTGATAGTTCCGACCCACTGAATCAGCCCCAGCATTTT.